A selection of T cell receptor beta chains follows, all from one sample in a study of T cells in Graves' hyperthyroidism and ophthalmopathy. TCRdb used MiXCR to reprocess the multiplex PCR reads, holding one entry per CDR3 protein. Among 600,000 or so distinct CDR3 sequences listed, about 14% were seen once. Sequencing was performed on blood. These receptors all stem from a woman between 45 and 60 years old with Graves' ophthalmopathy. The CDR3 runs from the conserved cysteine through the conserved F or W. D genes are given only for firm matches. Clone sizes are given selectively: once, few, many, or a class where the clone is expanded.

v_call	j_call	d_call	clone_size	cdr3_nt	cdr3_aa
TRBV7-8	TRBJ1-2	TRBD1	many	TGTGCCAGCAGCTCCCGGGACAGCTATGGCTACACCTTC	CASSSRDSYGYTF
TRBV12-3/TRBV12-4	TRBJ1-5	TRBD1	many	TGTGCCAGCATCTCCGGGACAGTCAATCAGCCCCAGCATTTT	CASISGTVNQPQHF
TRBV12-5	TRBJ2-1	.	few	TGTGCTAGTGATGGTTCGTATGAGCAGTTCTTC	CASDGSYEQFF
TRBV10-3	TRBJ1-4	TRBD1	.	TGTGCCATCAGTGACAGGGGGCATGAAAAACTGTTTTTT	CAISDRGHEKLFF
TRBV4-3	TRBJ2-7	TRBD2	few	TGCGCCAGCAGCCAAGAGGCAATAGCGGGATTCAGCGAGCAGTACTTC	CASSQEAIAGFSEQYF
TRBV28	TRBJ2-3	TRBD2	many	TGTGCCAGCAGTTTAAGAGGAGCGGGAGGGTGGGATACGCAGTATTTT	CASSLRGAGGWDTQYF
TRBV6-2/TRBV6-3	TRBJ2-4	.	.	TGTGCCAGCGCGAGTTTCGGGATCGATTTAGCCAAAAACATTCAGTACTTC	CASASFGIDLAKNIQYF
TRBV2	TRBJ1-4	.	many	TGTGCCAGCAGTGAAATACAGGGCGGTGAAAAACTGTTTTTT	CASSEIQGGEKLFF
TRBV7-6	TRBJ2-1	TRBD2	many	TGTGCCAGCACCCGACTAGCGGGAGGTAATGAGCAGTTCTTC	CASTRLAGGNEQFF
TRBV27	TRBJ2-3	.	many	TGTGCCAGCAGTTTAGCGAGGGCGGGGGCCGCAGATACGCAGTATTTT	CASSLARAGAADTQYF
TRBV19	TRBJ2-1	TRBD2	few	TGTGCCAGTAGTATTTTTCACGGCGGGAGCTACAATGAGCAGTTCTTC	CASSIFHGGSYNEQFF
TRBV12-3/TRBV12-4	TRBJ1-6	.	many	TGTGCCAGCAGTTTGAACCCCTCGGTGGCCCTCCACTTT	CASSLNPSVALHF
TRBV28	TRBJ1-1	.	many	TGTGCCAGCAGTTTGTCCGGAGGGGACACTGAAGCTTTCTTT	CASSLSGGDTEAFF
TRBV20-1	TRBJ2-1	TRBD2	many	TGCAGTGCTAGAGAGGGACTAGCCCTCGGCAATGAGCAGTTCTTC	CSAREGLALGNEQFF